These 6 T cell receptor beta chains share one sample of origin, sequenced in a study of T cell changes during pregnancy in multiple sclerosis. The protocol was immunoSEQ multiplex PCR, while the TCRdb copy is restricted to in-frame clones and leaves out a portion. The data contain 90,000 or so clones, around 93% of them singletons. The specimen was peripheral blood, collected in the first trimester of pregnancy. These receptors were obtained from a female donor in good health, enrolled as a control in a pregnancy study.

The V and J genes are TRBV11-1 and TRBJ1-4, with a tentative D call TRBD1 (5 bases). The ends were cut back, 5 bases at V and 8 bases at J, with 24 bases in the middle. The germline CDR1 and CDR2 sequences are SGHAT and FQDESV (reference sequence). The CDR3 length is 17 residues. This chain's CDR3 is CASSPRRGDLGEEKLFF. The CDR3 nucleotides are TGTGCCAGCAGCCCAAGGCGGGGGGACCTCGGCGAAGAAAAACTGTTTTTT.

The chain recombines TRBV5-1 with TRBJ2-2; D is undetermined. CDR1 SGHRS and CDR2 YFSETQ come from the germline V gene. The CDR3 contains 12 residues. The V end was cut by 3 bases, the J end by 3 bases, with 3 bases between. CDR3 residues: CASSSYTGELFF. The DNA for the CDR3 is TGCGCCAGCAGCTCCTACACCGGGGAGCTGTTTTTT.

The chain joins TRBV11-1 to TRBJ2-3; the D gene is possibly TRBD2 (6 bases). V lost 3 bases, J lost 8 bases, and 9 bases lay in between. The CDR3 runs 12 residues. Germline V lookup: CDR1 SGHAT, CDR2 FQDESV (reference sequence). The CDR3 DNA reads as TGTGCCAGCAGCTTTGCAGCGGGTACGCAGTATTTT. This translates into CASSFAAGTQYF.

V gene TRBV4-2 combines with J gene TRBJ1-1; D perhaps matches TRBD1 (6 bases). V was cut by 1 base and J by 4 bases, with 7 bases left in between. Germline V gives CDR1 LGHNA, CDR2 YNFKEQ. This CDR3 contains 13 residues. This CDR3 is CASSQADSTEAFF. The CDR3 bases are TGTGCCAGCAGCCAAGCGGACAGCACTGAAGCTTTCTTT.

V and J are TRBV4-3 and TRBJ2-1; D not resolved. Germline V gene data show CDR1 as LGHNA and CDR2 as YSLEER. V was pared by 1 base and J by 4 bases, with 5 bases between. The CDR3 covers 13 residues. CDR3 sequence reads: CASSQGLYNEQFF. The CDR3 region has the DNA TGCGCCAGCAGCCAAGGTCTGTACAATGAGCAGTTCTTC.

The V gene is TRBV11-2, the J gene TRBJ1-1, with a tentative D call TRBD1 (5 bases). CDR3 length: 15 residues. Germline V gives CDR1 SGHAT, CDR2 FQNNGV. The V end was cut by 5 bases, the J end by 3 bases, with 16 bases between. CDR3 in DNA: TGTGCCAGCAGCAAAACCGTCGACAGTTACACTGAAGCTTTCTTT. It is translated as CASSKTVDSYTEAFF.